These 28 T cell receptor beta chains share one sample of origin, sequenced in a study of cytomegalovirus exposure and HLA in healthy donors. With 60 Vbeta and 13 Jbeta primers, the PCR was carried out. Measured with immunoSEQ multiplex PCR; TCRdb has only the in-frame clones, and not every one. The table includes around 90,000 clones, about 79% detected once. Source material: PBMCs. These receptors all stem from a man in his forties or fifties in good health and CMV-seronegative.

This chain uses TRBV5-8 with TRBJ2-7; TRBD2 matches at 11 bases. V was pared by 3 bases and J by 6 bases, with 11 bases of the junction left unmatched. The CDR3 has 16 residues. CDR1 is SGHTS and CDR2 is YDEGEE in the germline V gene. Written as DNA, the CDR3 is TGTGCCAGCAGCTCCCCGGGTAGCGGGAGGGCCCGCGAGCAGTACTTC. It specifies CASSSPGSGRAREQYF.

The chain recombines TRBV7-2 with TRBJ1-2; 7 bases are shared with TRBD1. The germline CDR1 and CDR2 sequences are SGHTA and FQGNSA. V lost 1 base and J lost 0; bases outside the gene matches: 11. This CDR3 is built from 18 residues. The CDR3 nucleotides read TGTGCCAGCAGCTTAGGTTTACCCCGACAGGGTTCTAACTATGGCTACACCTTC. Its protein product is CASSLGLPRQGSNYGYTF.

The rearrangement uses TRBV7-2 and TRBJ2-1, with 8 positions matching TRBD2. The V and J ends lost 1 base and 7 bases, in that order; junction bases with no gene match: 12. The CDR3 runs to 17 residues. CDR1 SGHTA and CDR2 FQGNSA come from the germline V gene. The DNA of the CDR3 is TGTGCCAGCAGCTTAGTCGAAAGCGGGAGCTCGGGGAATGAGCAGTTCTTC. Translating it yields CASSLVESGSSGNEQFF.

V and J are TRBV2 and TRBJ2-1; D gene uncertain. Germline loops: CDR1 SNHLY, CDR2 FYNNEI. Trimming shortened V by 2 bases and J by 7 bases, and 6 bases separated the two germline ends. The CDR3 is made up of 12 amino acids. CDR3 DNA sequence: TGTGCCAGCAGTGAAATATATAATGAGCAGTTCTTC. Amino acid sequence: CASSEIYNEQFF. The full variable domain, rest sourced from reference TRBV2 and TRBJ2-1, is EPEVTQTPSHQVTQMGQEVILRCVPISNHLYFYWYRQILGQKVEFLVSFYNNEISEKSEIFDDQFSVERPDGSNFTLKIRSTKLEDSAMYFCASSEIYNEQFFGPGTRLTVL.

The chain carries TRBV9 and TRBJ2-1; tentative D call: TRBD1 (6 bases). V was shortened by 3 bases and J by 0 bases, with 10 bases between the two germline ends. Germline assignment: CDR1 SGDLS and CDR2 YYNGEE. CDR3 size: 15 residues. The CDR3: CASSGTGSSYNEQFF. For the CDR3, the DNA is TGTGCCAGCAGCGGAACAGGGAGCTCCTACAATGAGCAGTTCTTC.

The CDR3 spells CASSFSTNTEAFF. The CDR3 DNA is TGTGCCAGCAGTTTCTCTACTAACACTGAAGCTTTCTTT. V and J are TRBV28 and TRBJ1-1; D ambiguous. V lost 3 bases and J lost 2, with 7 bases in between. The length of the CDR3 is 13 residues. Germline V CDR1 and CDR2: MDHEN, SYDVKM. Full variable domain (rest looked up from reference TRBV28 and TRBJ1-1): DVKVTQSSRYLVKRTGEKVFLECVQDMDHENMFWYRQDPGLGLRLIYFSYDVKMKEKGDIPEGYSVSREKKERFSLILESASTNQTSMYLCASSFSTNTEAFFGQGTRLTVV.

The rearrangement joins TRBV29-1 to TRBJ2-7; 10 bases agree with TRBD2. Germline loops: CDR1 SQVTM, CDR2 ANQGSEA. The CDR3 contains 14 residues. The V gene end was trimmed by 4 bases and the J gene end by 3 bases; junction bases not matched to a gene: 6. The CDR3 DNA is TGCAGCGTTGCGGGCGAGCGGGAGGGCTACGAGCAGTACTTC. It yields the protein CSVAGEREGYEQYF.

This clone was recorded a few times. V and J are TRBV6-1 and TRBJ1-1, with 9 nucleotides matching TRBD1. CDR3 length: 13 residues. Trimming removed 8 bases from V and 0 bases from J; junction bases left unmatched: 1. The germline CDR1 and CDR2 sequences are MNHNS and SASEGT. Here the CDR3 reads CASGTGLNTEAFF. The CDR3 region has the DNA TGTGCCAGCGGGACAGGGTTGAACACTGAAGCTTTCTTT.

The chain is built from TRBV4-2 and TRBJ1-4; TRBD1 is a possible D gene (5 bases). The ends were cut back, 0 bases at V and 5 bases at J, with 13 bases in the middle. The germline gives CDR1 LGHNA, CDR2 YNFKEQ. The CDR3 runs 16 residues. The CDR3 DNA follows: TGTGCCAGCAGCCAAGAACCAGGGAAGGGAAATGAAAAACTGTTTTTT. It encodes CASSQEPGKGNEKLFF.

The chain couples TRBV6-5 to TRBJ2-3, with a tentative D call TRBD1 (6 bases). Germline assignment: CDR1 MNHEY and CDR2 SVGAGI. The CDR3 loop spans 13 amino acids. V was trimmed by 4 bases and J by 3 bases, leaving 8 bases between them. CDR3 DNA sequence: TGTGCCAGCAGTTCCCAGGGGACAGATACGCAGTATTTT. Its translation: CASSSQGTDTQYF.

The DNA for the CDR3 is TGTGCCACCTCTAGCGGGAGTACCCAAGAGACCCAGTACTTC. It translates to CATSSGSTQETQYF. The genes are TRBV5-4 and TRBJ2-5; 10 bases fit TRBD2. Germline loops: CDR1 SGHNT, CDR2 YYREEE (reference sequence). The CDR3 loop spans 14 amino acids. V lost 9 bases and J lost 1; bases outside the gene matches: 6.

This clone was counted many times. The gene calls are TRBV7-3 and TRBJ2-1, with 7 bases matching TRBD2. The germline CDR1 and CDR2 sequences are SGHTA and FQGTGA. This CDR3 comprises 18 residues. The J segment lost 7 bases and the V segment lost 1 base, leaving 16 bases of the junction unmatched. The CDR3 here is CASSLIAASGGDGNEQFF. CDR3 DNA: TGTGCCAGCAGCTTAATAGCGGCTAGCGGAGGGGATGGGAATGAGCAGTTCTTC.

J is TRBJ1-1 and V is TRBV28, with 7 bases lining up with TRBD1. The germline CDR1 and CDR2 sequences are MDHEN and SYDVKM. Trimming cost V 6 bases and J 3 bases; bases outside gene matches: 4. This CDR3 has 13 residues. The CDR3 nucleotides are TGTGCCAGCAGCAAGGGGGCGTACACTGAAGCTTTCTTT. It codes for CASSKGAYTEAFF.

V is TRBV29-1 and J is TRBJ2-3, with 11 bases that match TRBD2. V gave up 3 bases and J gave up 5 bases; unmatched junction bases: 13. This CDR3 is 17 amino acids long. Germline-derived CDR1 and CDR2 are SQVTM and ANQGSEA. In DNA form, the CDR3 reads TGCAGCGTTGACATGGGGCTAGCGGGAGGCCTGGGAGATACGCAGTATTTT. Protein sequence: CSVDMGLAGGLGDTQYF.

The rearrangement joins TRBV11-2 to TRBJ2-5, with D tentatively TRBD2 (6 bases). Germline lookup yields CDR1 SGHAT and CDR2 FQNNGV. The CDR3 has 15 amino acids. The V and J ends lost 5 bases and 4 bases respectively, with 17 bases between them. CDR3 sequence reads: CASSTMGGSGETQYF. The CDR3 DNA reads TGTGCCAGCAGCACCATGGGGGGTTCGGGAGAGACCCAGTACTTC.

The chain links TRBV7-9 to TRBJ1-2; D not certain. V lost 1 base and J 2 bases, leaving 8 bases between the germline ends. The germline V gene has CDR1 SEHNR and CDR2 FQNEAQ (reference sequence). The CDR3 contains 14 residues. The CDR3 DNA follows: TGTGCCAGCAGCTTAGTAGCTGGGAACTATGGCTACACCTTC. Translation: CASSLVAGNYGYTF.

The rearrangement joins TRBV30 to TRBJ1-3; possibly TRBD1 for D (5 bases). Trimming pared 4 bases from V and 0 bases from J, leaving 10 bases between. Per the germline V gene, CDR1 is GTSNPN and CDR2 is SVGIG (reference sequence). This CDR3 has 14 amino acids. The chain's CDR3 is CAWTGLSSGNTIYF. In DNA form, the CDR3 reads TGTGCCTGGACAGGGCTCAGCTCTGGAAACACCATATATTTT.

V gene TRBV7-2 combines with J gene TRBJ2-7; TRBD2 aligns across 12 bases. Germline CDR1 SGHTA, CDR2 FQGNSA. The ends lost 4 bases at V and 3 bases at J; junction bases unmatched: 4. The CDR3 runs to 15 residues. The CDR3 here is CASSSPTSGGYEQYF. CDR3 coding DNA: TGTGCCAGCAGCTCCCCGACTAGCGGGGGCTACGAGCAGTACTTC.

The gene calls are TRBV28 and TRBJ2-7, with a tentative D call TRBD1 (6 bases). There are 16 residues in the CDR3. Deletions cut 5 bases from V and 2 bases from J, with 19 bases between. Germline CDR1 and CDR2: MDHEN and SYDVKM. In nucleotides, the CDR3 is TGTGCCAGCAGTCTCCGTGGGACATACTTTCCCTACGAGCAGTACTTC. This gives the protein CASSLRGTYFPYEQYF. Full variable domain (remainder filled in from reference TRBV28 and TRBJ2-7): DVKVTQSSRYLVKRTGEKVFLECVQDMDHENMFWYRQDPGLGLRLIYFSYDVKMKEKGDIPEGYSVSREKKERFSLILESASTNQTSMYLCASSLRGTYFPYEQYFGPGTRLTVT.

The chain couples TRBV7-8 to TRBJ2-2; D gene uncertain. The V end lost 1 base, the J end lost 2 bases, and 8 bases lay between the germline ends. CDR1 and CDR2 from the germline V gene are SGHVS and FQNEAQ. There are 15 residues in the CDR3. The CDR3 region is CASSLGSGNTGELFF. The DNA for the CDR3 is TGTGCCAGCAGCTTAGGTTCAGGCAACACCGGGGAGCTGTTTTTT.

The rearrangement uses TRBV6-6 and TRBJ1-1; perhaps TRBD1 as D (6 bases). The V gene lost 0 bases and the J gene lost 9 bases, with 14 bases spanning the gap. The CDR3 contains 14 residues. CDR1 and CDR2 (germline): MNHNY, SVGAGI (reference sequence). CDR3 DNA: TGTGCCAGCAGTTACTCGACACAGGACAGAAAAGCTTTCTTT. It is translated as CASSYSTQDRKAFF.

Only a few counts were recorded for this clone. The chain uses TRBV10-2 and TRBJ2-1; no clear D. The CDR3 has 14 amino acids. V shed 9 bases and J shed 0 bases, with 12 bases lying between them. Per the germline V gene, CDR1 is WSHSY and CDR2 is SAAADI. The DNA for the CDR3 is TGCGCCAGTTCCTCACGGAGCTCCTACAATGAGCAGTTCTTC. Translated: CASSSRSSYNEQFF.

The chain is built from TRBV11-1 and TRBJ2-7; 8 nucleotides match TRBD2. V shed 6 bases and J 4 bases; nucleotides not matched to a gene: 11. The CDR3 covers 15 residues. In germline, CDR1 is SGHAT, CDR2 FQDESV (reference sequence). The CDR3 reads CASRIGPAGEYEQYF. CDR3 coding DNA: TGTGCCAGCAGAATAGGACCAGCGGGAGAATACGAGCAGTACTTC.

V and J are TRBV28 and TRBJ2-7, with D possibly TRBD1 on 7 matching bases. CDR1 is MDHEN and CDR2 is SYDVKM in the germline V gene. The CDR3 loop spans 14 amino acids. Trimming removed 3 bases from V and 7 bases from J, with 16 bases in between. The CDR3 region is CASSFGRGAWEQYF. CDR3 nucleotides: TGTGCCAGCAGTTTTGGCAGGGGGGCTTGGGAGCAGTACTTC.

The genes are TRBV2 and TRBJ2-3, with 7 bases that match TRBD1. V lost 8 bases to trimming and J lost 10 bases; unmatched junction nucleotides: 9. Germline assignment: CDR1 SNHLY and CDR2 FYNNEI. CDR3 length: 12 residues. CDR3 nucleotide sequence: TGTGCCAGCGCGGCGACAGGGAGTGCGCAGTATTTT. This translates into CASAATGSAQYF.

The DNA for the CDR3 is TGTGCCAGCAGTGAAAGGGGGGGCTGGGGAAATCAGCCCCAGCATTTT. It encodes CASSERGGWGNQPQHF. The rearrangement joins TRBV2 to TRBJ1-5; TRBD1 might be the D (6 bases). The length of the CDR3 is 16 residues. The V end was cut by 2 bases, the J end by 4 bases, with 15 bases between. CDR1 is SNHLY and CDR2 is FYNNEI in the germline V gene.

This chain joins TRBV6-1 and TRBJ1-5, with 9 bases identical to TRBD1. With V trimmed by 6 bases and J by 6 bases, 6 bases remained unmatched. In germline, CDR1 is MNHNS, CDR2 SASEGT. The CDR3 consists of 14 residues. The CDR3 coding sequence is TGTGCCAGCAGAATGGGACAGGGCGGTCAGCCCCAGCATTTT. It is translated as CASRMGQGGQPQHF.

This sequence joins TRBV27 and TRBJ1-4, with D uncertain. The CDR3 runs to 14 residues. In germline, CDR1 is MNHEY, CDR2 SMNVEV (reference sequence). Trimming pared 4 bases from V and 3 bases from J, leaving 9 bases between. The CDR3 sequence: CASSSAGSNEKLFF. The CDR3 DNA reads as TGTGCCAGCAGTTCGGCGGGGTCTAATGAAAAACTGTTTTTT.